This note documents a single T cell receptor beta chain sequence. This specimen belongs to a study of cytomegalovirus exposure and HLA in healthy donors. Vbeta (60) and Jbeta (13) primers were used in the PCR. Generated by immunoSEQ multiplex PCR, the TCRdb table keeps only in-frame clones and is missing some. The sample data list 150,000 to 250,000 clones. The CDR3 consists of 15 residues. Trimming took 5 bases from V and 1 from J, leaving 12 bases between them. The germline CDR1 and CDR2 sequences are MNHEY and SVGAGI. This TCR came from a boy between 10 and 17 years old in good health and CMV-seronegative. The sample was PBMCs. The chain links TRBV6-5 to TRBJ1-5, with no clear D. CDR3 protein: CASSQRPGSNQPQHF. CDR3 in DNA: TGTGCCAGCAGTCAAAGGCCCGGGAGCAATCAGCCCCAGCATTTT.